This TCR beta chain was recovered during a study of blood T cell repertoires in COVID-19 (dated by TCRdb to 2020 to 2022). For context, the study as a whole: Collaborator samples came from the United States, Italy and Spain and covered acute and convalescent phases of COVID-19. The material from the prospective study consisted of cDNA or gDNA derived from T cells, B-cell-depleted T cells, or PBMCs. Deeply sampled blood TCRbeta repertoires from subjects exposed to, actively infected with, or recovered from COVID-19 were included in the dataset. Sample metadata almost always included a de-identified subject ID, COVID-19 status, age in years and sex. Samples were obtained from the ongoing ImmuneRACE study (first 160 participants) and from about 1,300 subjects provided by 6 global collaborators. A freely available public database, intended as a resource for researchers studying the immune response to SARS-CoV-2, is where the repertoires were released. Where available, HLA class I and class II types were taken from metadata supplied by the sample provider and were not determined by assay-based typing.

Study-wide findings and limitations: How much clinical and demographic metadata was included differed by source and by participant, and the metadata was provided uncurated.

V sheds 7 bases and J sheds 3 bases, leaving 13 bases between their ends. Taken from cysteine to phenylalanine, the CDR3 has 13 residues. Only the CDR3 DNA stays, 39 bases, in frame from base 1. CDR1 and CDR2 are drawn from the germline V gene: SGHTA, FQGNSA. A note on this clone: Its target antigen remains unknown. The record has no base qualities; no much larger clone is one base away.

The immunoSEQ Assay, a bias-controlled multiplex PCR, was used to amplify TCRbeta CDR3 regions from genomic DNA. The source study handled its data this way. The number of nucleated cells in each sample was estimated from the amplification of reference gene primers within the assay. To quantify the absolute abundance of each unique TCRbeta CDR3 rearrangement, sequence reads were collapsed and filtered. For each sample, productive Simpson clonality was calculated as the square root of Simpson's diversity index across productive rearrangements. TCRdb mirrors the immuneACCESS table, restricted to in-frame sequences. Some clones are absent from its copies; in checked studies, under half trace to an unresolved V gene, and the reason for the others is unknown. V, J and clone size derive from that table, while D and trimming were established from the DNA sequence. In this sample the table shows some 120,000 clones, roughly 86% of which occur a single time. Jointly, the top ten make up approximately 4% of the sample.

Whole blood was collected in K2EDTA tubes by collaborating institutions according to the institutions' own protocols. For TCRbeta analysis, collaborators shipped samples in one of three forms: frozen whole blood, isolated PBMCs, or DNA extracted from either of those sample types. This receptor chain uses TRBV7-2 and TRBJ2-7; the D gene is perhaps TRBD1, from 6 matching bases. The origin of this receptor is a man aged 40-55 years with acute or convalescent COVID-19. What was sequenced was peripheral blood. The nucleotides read TGTGCCAGCAACCCGGGACACGTCTACGAGCAGTACTTC. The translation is CASNPGHVYEQYF.